The 2 T cell receptor beta chains given below trace back to one sample, sequenced in a study of T cells expressing NK-cell markers. TCRdb re-called the 5' RACE reads; one entry per CDR3 protein, DNA not given. Here the sample table reports 350,000 to 400,000 distinct CDR3 sequences. The sample was blood T cells: a sorted CD56 or NKG2C T cell subset, CD4+ or CD8+ T cells, or bulk PBMC T cells (not recorded which). These receptors were collected from a woman aged 50 to 65 in good health.

The genes are TRBV25-1 and TRBJ2-5. Germline V CDR1 and CDR2: MGHDK, SYGVNS. This CDR3 spans 15 amino acids. CDR3 sequence reads: CASSEVQSWKETQYF. Full variable domain (rest looked up from reference TRBV25-1 and TRBJ2-5): EADIYQTPRYLVIGTGKKITLECSQTMGHDKMYWYQQDPGMELHLIHYSYGVNSTEKGDLSSESTVSRIRTEHFPLTLESARPSHTSQYLCASSEVQSWKETQYFGPGTRLLVL.

The chain combines TRBV7-6 with TRBJ2-7; TCRdb lists TRBD2, though no DNA is available to test this call. Per the germline V gene, CDR1 is SGHVS and CDR2 is FNYEAQ. The CDR3 is 15 amino acids. Here the CDR3 reads CASSLLAGGQNEQYF.